Listed here are 2 T cell receptor beta chains from one sample, sequenced in a study of STAT5B mutations in CD4+ large granular lymphocyte leukemia. Assay: immunoSEQ multiplex PCR; the TCRdb copy retains only in-frame clones and omits some. The sample records approximately 30,000 clones, less than 85% being singletons. Sequenced material: CD4+ T cells from blood buffy coats. These receptors originate from a human donor in good health.

This rearrangement joins TRBV19 to TRBJ2-7, with 8 positions matching TRBD1. From germline, CDR1 is LNHDA and CDR2 SQIVND (reference sequence). Germline trimming cut 6 bases from V and 2 bases from J; bases unmatched to any gene: 6. The CDR3 contains 14 residues. Here the CDR3 reads CASSPQGAPYEQYF. In nucleotides, the CDR3 is TGTGCCAGTAGCCCTCAGGGGGCCCCCTACGAGCAGTACTTC.

This clone was seen a few times. This chain joins TRBV2 and TRBJ2-7; D gene ambiguous. V was trimmed by 4 bases and J by 3 bases, leaving 7 bases between them. The CDR3 loop spans 12 amino acids. Germline CDR1 is SNHLY and CDR2 is FYNNEI. The CDR3 loop reads CASSVGDYEQYF. In DNA, the CDR3 is TGTGCCAGCAGTGTTGGGGACTACGAGCAGTACTTC. Together with reference TRBV2 and TRBJ2-7, the CDR3 gives the full variable domain: EPEVTQTPSHQVTQMGQEVILRCVPISNHLYFYWYRQILGQKVEFLVSFYNNEISEKSEIFDDQFSVERPDGSNFTLKIRSTKLEDSAMYFCASSVGDYEQYFGPGTRLTVT.